The 29 T cell receptor beta chains reported below all come from one sample, sequenced in a study of shared clonotypes between healthy human individuals. Method: immunoSEQ multiplex PCR; TCRdb's copy keeps in-frame clones and lacks some. The sample holds 2,100,000 or so clones, more than 90% seen once. Sequenced input: naive CD4+ T cells sorted from blood. The subset denotes: CD45RA+ positively selected. The receptors derive from a man between 18 and 35 years old in good health.

The V gene is TRBV11-2, the J gene TRBJ1-1; D remains ambiguous. This CDR3 spans 12 amino acids. Germline V gene sequence: CDR1 SGHAT, CDR2 FQNNGV. The V and J ends lost 4 bases and 6 bases respectively, with 9 bases between them. The DNA for the CDR3 is TGTGCCAGCAGCTCCCGGTCCCCTGAAGCTTTCTTT. Protein sequence: CASSSRSPEAFF.

This chain links TRBV4-2 with TRBJ2-5, with D perhaps being TRBD1 or TRBD2 (5 bases each). V dropped 2 bases and J dropped 5 bases, with 15 bases sitting between them. Germline assignment: CDR1 LGHNA and CDR2 YNFKEQ. The CDR3 has 15 residues. DNA of the CDR3: TGTGCCAGCAGCCAATCCGAGGGGCGCTTTGAGACCCAGTACTTC. Residues: CASSQSEGRFETQYF.

The J gene is TRBJ2-6, the V gene TRBV5-1; 7 bases align to TRBD1. The germline gives CDR1 SGHRS, CDR2 YFSETQ. The CDR3 loop spans 18 amino acids. Trimming took 0 bases from V and 4 from J; bases not matched to a gene: 10. The CDR3 spells CASSLESTGQAGANVLTF. In nucleotides, the CDR3 is TGCGCCAGCAGCTTGGAATCAACTGGACAGGCCGGGGCCAACGTCCTGACTTTC. Variable domain in full (rest from reference TRBV5-1 and TRBJ2-6): KAGVTQTPRYLIKTRGQQVTLSCSPISGHRSVSWYQQTPGQGLQFLFEYFSETQRNKGNFPGRFSGRQFSNSRSEMNVSTLELGDSALYLCASSLESTGQAGANVLTFGAGSRLTVL.

The DNA of the CDR3 is TGTGCCAGCAGTGAATGGGGGACAGGGGGCAGCCAACACGGTGGCTACACCTTC. Translation: CASSEWGTGGSQHGGYTF. V and J are TRBV6-1 and TRBJ1-2; 12 bases agree with TRBD1. This CDR3 spans 18 amino acids. The V segment lost 2 bases and the J segment 7 bases; nucleotides outside the gene matches: 14. CDR1 is MNHNS, CDR2 SASEGT, per germline.

On this clone: At the DNA level, this CDR3 is encoded by other sequences in the same sample as well. This rearrangement joins TRBV6-6 to TRBJ2-3; either TRBD1 or TRBD2 may supply D (7 bases each). Germline values: CDR1 MNHNY, CDR2 SVGAGI (reference sequence). CDR3 size: 14 residues. V was cut by 6 bases and J by 0 bases, with 10 bases left in between. CDR3 in DNA: TGTGCCAGCAGCAGGGGGGGAAGCACAGATACGCAGTATTTT. Translating gives CASSRGGSTDTQYF.

As concerns this clone: The junction and the germline gene differ at one end; a read error may be behind it. The chain links TRBV19 to TRBJ1-6; 8 bases are shared with TRBD1. CDR3 length: 14 amino acids. Per germline, CDR1 LNHDA and CDR2 SQIVND (reference sequence). In nucleotides, the CDR3 is TGTGCCAGTAGGATAGACAGGGGAAGGTCACCCCTCCACTTT. Residues: CASRIDRGRSPLHF.

The V gene is TRBV7-2, the J gene TRBJ2-3, with 10 bases fitting TRBD2. CDR1 is SGHTA, CDR2 FQGNSA, per germline. The CDR3 is 15 residues long. The V segment lost 2 bases and the J segment 10 bases; nucleotides outside the gene matches: 9. The CDR3 reads CASSLTPASGGAQYF. The CDR3 DNA reads as TGTGCCAGCAGCTTAACCCCGGCTAGCGGGGGCGCGCAGTATTTT.

The gene calls are TRBV6-1 and TRBJ2-7; unclear D gene. CDR3 length: 15 amino acids. The germline V gene has CDR1 MNHNS and CDR2 SASEGT. The V gene lost 6 bases and the J gene lost 2 bases, with 17 bases spanning the gap. The CDR3 bases are TGTGCCAGCAGACGGAAGGAAGATTTTACCTACGAGCAGTACTTC. Translating gives CASRRKEDFTYEQYF.

This clone was recorded once. The CDR3 DNA reads TGTGCCAGCAGCTTACAGAAGGGACTTCTCCAAGAGACCCAGTACTTC. Amino acids: CASSLQKGLLQETQYF. The chain couples TRBV7-9 to TRBJ2-5; possible D gene TRBD2, 6 bases. V was clipped by 2 bases and J by 1 base, with 14 bases between them. The germline V gene encodes CDR1 SEHNR and CDR2 FQNEAQ (reference sequence). This CDR3 spans 16 amino acids.

V usage is TRBV6-1 and J usage is TRBJ2-5; TRBD2 agrees at 9 bases. V was clipped by 7 bases and J by 4 bases; unmatched bases: 7. This CDR3 has 14 amino acids. CDR1 is MNHNS, CDR2 SASEGT, per germline. The CDR3 sequence: CASTHPGLAETQYF. CDR3 nucleotide sequence: TGTGCCAGCACCCACCCGGGACTAGCAGAGACCCAGTACTTC.

The genes are TRBV5-1 and TRBJ2-2; D gene unclear. This CDR3 is built from 15 residues. From germline, CDR1 is SGHRS and CDR2 YFSETQ. The germline V and J ends were trimmed by 7 bases and 2 bases, with 15 bases remaining between them. CDR3 region: CASLIGPVNTGELFF. Here the CDR3 DNA reads TGCGCCAGCCTCATTGGACCAGTAAACACCGGGGAGCTGTTTTTT. The entire variable domain, with the rest obtained from reference TRBV5-1 and TRBJ2-2, is as follows: KAGVTQTPRYLIKTRGQQVTLSCSPISGHRSVSWYQQTPGQGLQFLFEYFSETQRNKGNFPGRFSGRQFSNSRSEMNVSTLELGDSALYLCASLIGPVNTGELFFGEGSRLTVL.

The chain uses TRBV2 and TRBJ1-4; D is ambiguous. The CDR3 is 11 amino acids. V lost 0 bases and J 7 bases, leaving 0 bases between the germline ends. Germline V lookup: CDR1 SNHLY, CDR2 FYNNEI. The CDR3 here is CASSEAEKLFF. In nucleotides, the CDR3 is TGTGCCAGCAGTGAAGCTGAAAAACTGTTTTTT.

This clone has just one count. V usage is TRBV9 and J usage is TRBJ1-5; 8 bases line up with TRBD1. Germline-derived CDR1 and CDR2 are SGDLS and YYNGEE. The junction had 3 bases not matched to a gene; V was cut back by 3 bases and J by 7 bases. The length of the CDR3 is 13 residues. Here the CDR3 DNA reads TGTGCCAGCAGCGGTCAGGGGGCCCAGCCCCAGCATTTT. Its protein is CASSGQGAQPQHF.

This chain connects TRBV30 to TRBJ2-4; the D is unclear. The ends were cut back, 3 bases at V and 1 base at J, with 13 bases in the middle. The CDR3 covers 15 residues. Per the germline V gene, CDR1 is GTSNPN and CDR2 is SVGIG (reference sequence). The CDR3 nucleotides read TGTGCCTGGAGGACCCTGGACGGGGCCAAAAACATTCAGTACTTC. As protein: CAWRTLDGAKNIQYF.

The rearrangement uses TRBV6-1 and TRBJ2-2, with 10 nucleotides matching TRBD2. Germline CDR1 reads MNHNS; CDR2 reads SASEGT. The J segment lost 5 bases and the V segment lost 5 bases, leaving 5 bases of the junction unmatched. This CDR3 is built from 15 residues. The CDR3 DNA reads TGTGCCAGCAGTTCAGCGGGGGGGCAGACCGGGGAGCTGTTTTTT. Its protein is CASSSAGGQTGELFF.

V usage is TRBV7-9 and J usage is TRBJ1-2, with D hard to call. Germline CDR1 and CDR2: SEHNR and FQNEAQ (reference sequence). Trimming pared 3 bases from V and 3 bases from J, leaving 17 bases between. The CDR3 is 16 amino acids. DNA of the CDR3: TGTGCCAGCAGCTTCGGGAGTGGATCCACTCACTATGGCTACACCTTC. This translates into CASSFGSGSTHYGYTF.

The chain joins TRBV4-1 to TRBJ2-7; D remains unclear. The CDR3 has 15 residues. Germline CDR1 is MGHRA and CDR2 is YSYEKL. V lost 4 bases and J lost 3, with 16 bases in between. CDR3 region: CASSPRVYSVYEQYF. The CDR3 DNA reads TGCGCCAGCAGCCCAAGAGTCTACAGTGTCTACGAGCAGTACTTC.

The CDR3 DNA reads as TGCGCCAGCAGCCCTTCGGGACTAGTCGGGGAGACCCAGTACTTC. Its translation: CASSPSGLVGETQYF. V gene TRBV4-1 combines with J gene TRBJ2-5; the match to TRBD2 covers 8 bases. The V gene end was trimmed by 4 bases and the J gene end by 5 bases; junction bases not matched to a gene: 9. This CDR3 contains 15 residues. Germline-derived CDR1 and CDR2 are MGHRA and YSYEKL.

This sequence joins TRBV7-8 and TRBJ2-5, with D perhaps assigned TRBD1 or TRBD2 (5 bases each). The CDR3 covers 15 residues. Between the trimmed V and J ends, which lost 3 bases and 5 bases, there was a span of 16 bases. Germline V gene sequence: CDR1 SGHVS, CDR2 FQNEAQ. The CDR3 loop reads CASSLARGSGETQYF. The CDR3 DNA reads TGTGCCAGCAGCTTGGCTCGGGGCTCCGGGGAGACCCAGTACTTC.

The gene calls are TRBV10-2 and TRBJ1-2; no reliable D call. V was shortened by 1 base and J by 4 bases, with 10 bases between the two germline ends. Germline lookup yields CDR1 WSHSY and CDR2 SAAADI. There are 14 residues in the CDR3. The CDR3 nucleotides are TGCGCCAGCAGTGAGTGGAGGGCCGGCTATGGCTACACCTTC. It codes for CASSEWRAGYGYTF.

The chain is built from TRBV21-1 and TRBJ1-6. TRBV21-1 is deemed a pseudogene. The CDR3 contains 17 residues. In nucleotides, the CDR3 is TGTGCCAGCAGCATCGAGGTAGAGGACTCCCGAGATTCACCCCTCCACTTT. It is translated as CASSIEVEDSRDSPLHF.

In the case of this clone: The same CDR3 also results from other DNA sequences found in this sample. The chain combines TRBV6-5 with TRBJ2-7, with D maybe TRBD2 (6 bases). This CDR3 is 12 amino acids long. Germline V gene lookup returns CDR1 MNHEY and CDR2 SVGAGI. V lost 4 bases and J lost 2, with 6 bases in between. The CDR3 nucleotides are TGTGCCAGCAGTTCGGGGGCCTACGAGCAGTACTTC. As protein: CASSSGAYEQYF.

The genes are TRBV27 and TRBJ2-3; a weak D match, TRBD2 (6 bases). CDR3 length equals 15 residues. Trimming stripped 5 bases from V and 6 bases from J, with 18 bases between. Germline-derived CDR1 and CDR2 are MNHEY and SMNVEV (reference sequence). CDR3 sequence (DNA): TGTGCCAGCAGTCCGGAGGGGCGCGGTAGCGATACGCAGTATTTT. Translation gives CASSPEGRGSDTQYF.

CDR3 nucleotide sequence: TGTGCCAGCAGTGAAGCGAGGGGGATTAGCAATCAGCCCCAGCATTTT. This codes for CASSEARGISNQPQHF. The J gene is TRBJ1-5, the V gene TRBV2, with TRBD1 as a possible D gene (6 bases). V was pared by 0 bases and J by 0 bases, with 9 bases between. Germline V gene data show CDR1 as SNHLY and CDR2 as FYNNEI. This CDR3 has 16 amino acids.

The chain has TRBV18 and TRBJ1-1, with D perhaps matching TRBD1 (6 bases). V lost 2 bases and J lost 9, with 13 bases in between. CDR3 size: 13 residues. CDR1 and CDR2 from the germline V gene are KGHSH and LQKENI. The chain's CDR3 is CASSPDRPSQAFF. In DNA, the CDR3 is TGTGCCAGCTCACCAGACAGGCCGTCCCAAGCTTTCTTT.

On this clone itself: Other nucleotide sequences in the sample specify the same CDR3. The gene calls are TRBV14 and TRBJ1-4, with unresolved D. The germline gives CDR1 SGHDN, CDR2 FVKESK. The CDR3 length is 13 residues. The V end was cut by 1 base, the J end by 4 bases, with 4 bases between. In nucleotides, the CDR3 is TGTGCCAGCAGCCAAGGGGTTAATGAAAAACTGTTTTTT. Translation gives CASSQGVNEKLFF.

This clone was observed a handful of times. The chain has TRBV30 and TRBJ1-6; 8 bases are a match to TRBD1. V shed 6 bases and J 5 bases; nucleotides not matched to a gene: 6. Germline V gives CDR1 GTSNPN, CDR2 SVGIG (reference sequence). The CDR3 runs to 14 residues. The CDR3: CACTTGVNNSPLHF. As DNA, the CDR3 is TGTGCCTGCACGACAGGGGTAAATAATTCACCCCTCCACTTT.

The rearrangement uses TRBV10-3 and TRBJ2-7; perhaps TRBD2 as D (6 bases). Trimming pared 6 bases from V and 7 bases from J, leaving 10 bases between. Germline values: CDR1 ENHRY, CDR2 SYGVKD. This CDR3 spans 11 amino acids. The CDR3 loop is CAIREGQEQYF. The DNA for the CDR3 is TGTGCCATCAGGGAGGGGCAAGAGCAGTACTTC.

V gene TRBV6-1 combines with J gene TRBJ2-6; the D gene is possibly TRBD1 (5 bases). The V gene's germline CDR1 is MNHNS and CDR2 SASEGT. The CDR3 has 15 residues. The V and J ends lost 4 bases and 0 bases respectively, with 7 bases between them. The CDR3 DNA is TGTGCCAGCAGTGCCGACAGCTCTGGGGCCAACGTCCTGACTTTC. This sequence encodes CASSADSSGANVLTF.